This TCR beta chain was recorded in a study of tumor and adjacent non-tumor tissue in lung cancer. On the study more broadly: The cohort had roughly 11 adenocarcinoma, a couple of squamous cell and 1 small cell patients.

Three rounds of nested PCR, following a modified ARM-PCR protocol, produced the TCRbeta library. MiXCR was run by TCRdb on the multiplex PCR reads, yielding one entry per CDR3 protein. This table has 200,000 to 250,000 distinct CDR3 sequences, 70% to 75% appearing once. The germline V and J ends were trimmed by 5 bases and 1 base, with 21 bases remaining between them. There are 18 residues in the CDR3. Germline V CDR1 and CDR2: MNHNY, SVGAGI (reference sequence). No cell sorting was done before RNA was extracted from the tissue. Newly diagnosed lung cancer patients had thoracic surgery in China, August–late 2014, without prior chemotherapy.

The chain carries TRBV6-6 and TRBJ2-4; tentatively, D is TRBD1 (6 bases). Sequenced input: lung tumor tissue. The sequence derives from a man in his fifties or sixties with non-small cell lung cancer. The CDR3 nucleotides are TGTGCCAGCAGTGGCCCCTCCACAGGGCGGTTGGCCAAAAACATTCAGTACTTC. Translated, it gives CASSGPSTGRLAKNIQYF.